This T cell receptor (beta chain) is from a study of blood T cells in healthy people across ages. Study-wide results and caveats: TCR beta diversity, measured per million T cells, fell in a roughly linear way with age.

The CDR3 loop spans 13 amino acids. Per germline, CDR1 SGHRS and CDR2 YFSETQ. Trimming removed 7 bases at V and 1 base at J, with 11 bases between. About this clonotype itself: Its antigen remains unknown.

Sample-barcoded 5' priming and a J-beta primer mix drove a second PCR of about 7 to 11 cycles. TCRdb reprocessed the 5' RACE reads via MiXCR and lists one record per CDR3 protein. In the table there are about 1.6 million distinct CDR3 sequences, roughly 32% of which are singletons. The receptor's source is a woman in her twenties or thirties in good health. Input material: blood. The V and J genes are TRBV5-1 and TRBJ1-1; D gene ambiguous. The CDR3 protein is CASFGPRNTEAFF. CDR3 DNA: TGCGCCAGCTTTGGACCCAGGAACACTGAAGCTTTCTTT.